This TCR beta chain was identified in a study of identical twins. MiXCR, run by TCRdb on the 5' RACE reads, gives a single entry per CDR3 protein. The sample lists a few hundred thousand distinct CDR3 sequences; about 15% were seen once. This sample was also put to use in a study of yellow fever vaccine responses in identical twins.

What was sequenced was CD4+ T cells sorted from blood. The receptor was isolated from a woman between 18 and 29 years old in good health.

The CDR3 bases are TGTGCCAGCAGTTACTCGATTGGCGGATTGAACACTGAAGCTTTCTTT. It is translated as CASSYSIGGLNTEAFF. This chain joins TRBV6-5 and TRBJ1-1; D gene uncertain. This CDR3 is built from 16 residues. V was trimmed by 0 bases and J by 0 bases, leaving 11 bases between them. The V gene's germline CDR1 is MNHEY and CDR2 SVGAGI.